What follows are 5 T cell receptor beta chains derived from one specimen sequenced in a study of blood T cell repertoires in COVID-19. The protocol was immunoSEQ multiplex PCR, while the TCRdb copy is restricted to in-frame clones and leaves out a portion. The data show 65,000 or so clones, around 87% seen once. What was sequenced was peripheral blood. The source is a human donor with acute or convalescent COVID-19. The donor label of this sample is uncertain.

This clone has a count of ten or more. The chain recombines TRBV7-9 with TRBJ2-1, with D hard to call. The CDR3 is 14 residues long. V gave up 0 bases and J gave up 9 bases, with 12 bases separating them. From germline, CDR1 is SEHNR and CDR2 FQNEAQ (reference sequence). The CDR3 is CASSLAGAGSEQFF. CDR3 DNA: TGTGCCAGCAGCTTAGCGGGTGCCGGGTCTGAGCAGTTCTTC.

This chain uses TRBV3-1 (or the pseudogene TRBV3-2) with TRBJ2-7; maybe TRBD1 (6 bases). The CDR3 length is 12 residues. CDR1 LGHDT and CDR2 YNNKEL come from the germline V gene (reference sequence). V lost 9 bases and J 7 bases, leaving 16 bases between the germline ends. The CDR3 region is CASGTQPNEQYF. The CDR3 DNA is TGTGCCAGTGGGACACAGCCGAATGAGCAGTACTTC.

The V and J genes are TRBV6-2 or TRBV6-3 and TRBJ1-4, with TRBD1 matching 7 bases. The CDR3 loop spans 16 amino acids. Germline V lookup: CDR1 MNHEY, CDR2 SVGEGT. Trimming cost V 6 bases and J 6 bases; bases outside gene matches: 13. CDR3 nucleotide sequence: TGTGCCAGCAGCTCTTCGGCCGGGACAGTTGATGAAAAACTGTTTTTT. The encoded protein is CASSSSAGTVDEKLFF.

The J gene is TRBJ1-2, the V gene TRBV6-5; D gene uncertain. This CDR3 has 13 residues. Trimming removed 6 bases from V and 0 bases from J, with 8 bases in between. Germline CDR1 is MNHEY and CDR2 is SVGAGI. CDR3 sequence reads: CASRSSTNYGYTF. The CDR3 nucleotides are TGTGCCAGCAGAAGTAGCACTAACTATGGCTACACCTTC.

The chain uses TRBV4-2 and TRBJ2-3; 9 positions match TRBD2. Germline values: CDR1 LGHNA, CDR2 YNFKEQ. The CDR3 is 17 amino acids. Losses at the gene ends were 0 bases for V and 1 base for J; bases not matched to a gene: 5. The CDR3 DNA reads TGTGCCAGCAGCCAAGATTCGGGCGGGGGGGGCACAGATACGCAGTATTTT. Encoded protein: CASSQDSGGGGTDTQYF.